One sample yielded the 25 T cell receptor beta chains listed below, sequenced in a study of shared clonotypes between healthy human individuals. Terminally differentiated effector memory CD45RA+ cells were left out of the naive CD8 fraction, which was CD45RO-negative and positively selected for CCR7. Profiling relied on immunoSEQ multiplex PCR, and the TCRdb table lists in-frame clones only, not all of them. The sample consists of about 2.2 million clones, roughly 91% of them appearing once. Specimen: naive CD8+ T cells from PBMCs. All receptors come from a man aged 18 to 35 in good health. Some clones in this sample may be carry-over from other donors' samples.

The V call is TRBV7-9, the J call TRBJ1-5, with D possibly TRBD1 on 5 matching bases. This CDR3 comprises 16 residues. Germline lookup yields CDR1 SEHNR and CDR2 FQNEAQ (reference sequence). V was cut by 4 bases and J by 0 bases, with 13 bases left in between. CDR3 nucleotides: TGTGCCAGCAGCTCCGGGACGGCCCATAGCAATCAGCCCCAGCATTTT. Its protein is CASSSGTAHSNQPQHF.

The chain employs TRBV11-3 and TRBJ2-1, with unresolved D. This CDR3 is 14 amino acids long. V shed 2 bases and J shed 4 bases, with 9 bases lying between them. Per the germline V gene, CDR1 is SGHNT and CDR2 is YENEEA. The CDR3 loop is CASSLPGFYNEQFF. The CDR3 nucleotides read TGTGCCAGCAGCTTACCTGGGTTTTACAATGAGCAGTTCTTC.

J is TRBJ2-7 and V is TRBV27; TRBD2 matches 12 bases. The CDR3 extends over 15 amino acids. The V gene end was trimmed by 5 bases and the J gene end by 5 bases; junction bases not matched to a gene: 7. Germline V CDR1 and CDR2: MNHEY, SMNVEV (reference sequence). The CDR3 DNA follows: TGTGCCAGCAGTAAGGGGACTAGCGGGCTCGACGAGCAGTACTTC. Translated: CASSKGTSGLDEQYF.

V gene TRBV19 combines with J gene TRBJ2-5; either TRBD1 or TRBD2 may fit D (5 bases each). V was pared by 0 bases and J by 0 bases, with 11 bases between. The CDR3 contains 16 residues. The germline V gene has CDR1 LNHDA and CDR2 SQIVND (reference sequence). The CDR3: CASSIDEGTHQETQYF. CDR3 nucleotides: TGTGCCAGTAGTATAGATGAGGGGACCCACCAAGAGACCCAGTACTTC.

The rearrangement joins TRBV6-6 to TRBJ2-2; the D is unclear. Per germline, CDR1 MNHNY and CDR2 SVGAGI (reference sequence). Trimming shortened V by 7 bases and J by 7 bases, and 7 bases separated the two germline ends. The CDR3 contains 11 residues. The CDR3 region is CASTVVGELFF. CDR3 in DNA: TGTGCCAGCACCGTGGTCGGGGAGCTGTTTTTT.

The gene calls are TRBV10-2 and TRBJ2-7; 11 bases line up with TRBD2. Trimming removed 6 bases from V and 4 bases from J; junction bases left unmatched: 8. The CDR3 has 15 amino acids. Germline CDR1 reads WSHSY; CDR2 reads SAAADI. In DNA, the CDR3 is TGCGCCAGCAGCGACACTAGCGGGGGCCCTTACGAGCAGTACTTC. It translates to CASSDTSGGPYEQYF.

This clone was picked up a small number of times. This CDR3 is CSVVSAPSNTEAFF. The CDR3 nucleotides are TGCAGCGTTGTATCGGCACCTTCAAACACTGAAGCTTTCTTT. The chain uses TRBV29-1 and TRBJ1-1; unclear D gene. This CDR3 region has 14 residues. The germline V and J ends were trimmed by 4 bases and 2 bases, with 14 bases remaining between them. CDR1 is SQVTM and CDR2 is ANQGSEA in the germline V gene.

The rearrangement uses TRBV19 and TRBJ1-1; perhaps TRBD1 as D (5 bases). The CDR3 length is 14 residues. Trimming stripped 5 bases from V and 4 bases from J, with 14 bases between. Per germline, CDR1 LNHDA and CDR2 SQIVND (reference sequence). CDR3 bases: TGTGCCAGTAGTTCCACCAGGGCCCTCACTGAAGCTTTCTTT. Protein: CASSSTRALTEAFF.

The V gene is TRBV10-3, the J gene TRBJ1-1; maybe TRBD1 (5 bases). CDR3 length: 14 amino acids. Germline CDR1 and CDR2: ENHRY and SYGVKD. Trimming stripped 9 bases from V and 3 bases from J, with 17 bases between. CDR3 DNA sequence: TGTGCCATTAAGGCGGCCCCGGGGGACACTGAAGCTTTCTTT. As protein: CAIKAAPGDTEAFF.

The chain is built from TRBV13 and TRBJ1-1, with 8 bases aligning to TRBD1. The V segment lost 6 bases and the J segment 2 bases; nucleotides outside the gene matches: 5. There are 14 residues in the CDR3. Germline V CDR1 and CDR2: PRHDT, FYEKMQ (reference sequence). The CDR3 loop is CASSQGAPNTEAFF. Here the CDR3 DNA reads TGTGCCAGCAGTCAGGGGGCCCCAAACACTGAAGCTTTCTTT.

The chain employs TRBV19 and TRBJ1-1, with TRBD1 as a possible D gene (6 bases). Germline-derived CDR1 and CDR2 are LNHDA and SQIVND (reference sequence). The V end was cut by 4 bases, the J end by 11 bases, with 14 bases between. The CDR3 runs 12 residues. CDR3 loop: CASSKMGGLAFF. The CDR3 coding sequence is TGTGCCAGTAGTAAGATGGGGGGCTTGGCTTTCTTT.

The gene calls are TRBV28 and TRBJ2-7; possible D gene TRBD1, 5 bases. Trimming took 6 bases from V and 2 from J, leaving 14 bases between them. CDR1 MDHEN and CDR2 SYDVKM come from the germline V gene. The length of the CDR3 is 14 residues. The CDR3 DNA is TGTGCCAGCAGGTCCCAGGGATATGCCTACGAGCAGTACTTC. Translating gives CASRSQGYAYEQYF. Combining the CDR3 with reference TRBV28 and TRBJ2-7 gives the whole variable domain DVKVTQSSRYLVKRTGEKVFLECVQDMDHENMFWYRQDPGLGLRLIYFSYDVKMKEKGDIPEGYSVSREKKERFSLILESASTNQTSMYLCASRSQGYAYEQYFGPGTRLTVT.

The chain employs TRBV7-8 and TRBJ2-2; D unclear. Germline CDR1 and CDR2: SGHVS and FQNEAQ. V was trimmed by 5 bases and J by 2 bases, leaving 6 bases between them. The CDR3 extends over 13 amino acids. CDR3 protein: CASSTLNTGELFF. The CDR3 DNA follows: TGTGCCAGCAGCACACTCAACACCGGGGAGCTGTTTTTT.

The chain is built from TRBV4-2 and TRBJ2-7; 9 bases are a match to TRBD2. The CDR3 is 19 amino acids. After removal of 2 bases from V and 5 bases from J, the junction contained 19 bases not matched to a gene. In germline, CDR1 is LGHNA, CDR2 YNFKEQ. The DNA of the CDR3 is TGTGCCAGCAGCCAAAACCCCCGGCAAGTGGCGGGAGGGCCGGACGAGCAGTACTTC. Translating it yields CASSQNPRQVAGGPDEQYF.

V and J are TRBV5-6 and TRBJ1-1; TRBD1 is a possible D gene (6 bases). Germline values: CDR1 SGHDT, CDR2 YYEEEE. The CDR3 spans 15 residues. The germline V and J ends were trimmed by 4 bases and 1 base, with 14 bases remaining between them. The CDR3 DNA reads TGTGCCAGCAGCGGGGACACCGAATCGAACACTGAAGCTTTCTTT. It encodes CASSGDTESNTEAFF.

As concerns this clone: This CDR3 is also generated by other DNA sequences in the sample. CDR3 region: CASSQDLAGGPGEQYF. The CDR3 nucleotides are TGTGCCAGCAGCCAAGATTTGGCGGGAGGGCCAGGTGAGCAGTACTTC. The chain joins TRBV4-2 to TRBJ2-7; 9 bases agree with TRBD2. Trimming cost V 0 bases and J 7 bases; bases outside gene matches: 10. CDR1 LGHNA and CDR2 YNFKEQ come from the germline V gene. The CDR3 totals 16 residues.

The gene calls are TRBV29-1 and TRBJ1-4; 9 nucleotides line up with TRBD1. The CDR3 totals 14 residues. V trimming: 7 bases; J trimming: 3 bases; junction bases outside the gene matches: 6. CDR1 and CDR2 (germline): SQVTM, ANQGSEA. CDR3 region: CSGDRGIANEKLFF. The CDR3 DNA reads TGCAGCGGAGACAGGGGGATCGCTAATGAAAAACTGTTTTTT. The variable domain in full, with the rest retrieved from reference TRBV29-1 and TRBJ1-4, is SAVISQKPSRDICQRGTSLTIQCQVDSQVTMMFWYRQQPGQSLTLIATANQGSEATYESGFVIDKFPISRPNLTFSTLTVSNMSPEDSSIYLCSGDRGIANEKLFFGSGTQLSVL.

The chain joins TRBV9 to TRBJ2-2; D gene uncertain. The CDR3 is made up of 14 amino acids. Germline V CDR1 and CDR2: SGDLS, YYNGEE. The ends were cut back, 2 bases at V and 4 bases at J, with 9 bases in the middle. CDR3 in amino acids: CASSVSGFTGELFF. For the CDR3, the DNA is TGTGCCAGCAGCGTTTCAGGCTTCACCGGGGAGCTGTTTTTT.

V gene TRBV20-1 combines with J gene TRBJ2-4; no definite D call. CDR1 is DFQATT, CDR2 SNEGSKA, per germline (reference sequence). V was clipped by 8 bases and J by 9 bases, with 11 bases between them. This CDR3 is 10 amino acids long. In nucleotides, the CDR3 is TGCAGTAGCTTCGAAGGCATTCAGTACTTC. Amino acid sequence: CSSFEGIQYF.

This rearrangement joins TRBV7-6 to TRBJ1-3, with D uncertain. V was trimmed by 0 bases and J by 0 bases, leaving 12 bases between them. The CDR3 is made up of 17 amino acids. Germline CDR1 is SGHVS and CDR2 is FNYEAQ. The CDR3, as DNA: TGTGCCAGCAGCTTAGCTAGGATGGGGAGCTCTGGAAACACCATATATTTT. It yields the protein CASSLARMGSSGNTIYF.

This CDR3 reads CASSPGLAGAKSRTGELFF. The CDR3 region has the DNA TGTGCCAGCAGCCCAGGACTAGCGGGAGCTAAATCGAGGACCGGGGAGCTGTTTTTT. The chain employs TRBV7-3 and TRBJ2-2; 13 bases are a match to TRBD2. This CDR3 has 19 residues. After removal of 5 bases from V and 5 bases from J, the junction contained 14 bases not matched to a gene. Germline CDR1 and CDR2: SGHTA and FQGTGA.

The genes are TRBV4-1 and TRBJ2-7; no clear D gene. The CDR3 totals 14 residues. The germline gives CDR1 MGHRA, CDR2 YSYEKL. Trimming took 1 base from V and 4 from J, leaving 11 bases between them. CDR3 sequence reads: CASSQVQERYEQYF. The DNA of the CDR3 is TGCGCCAGCAGCCAAGTACAAGAGAGATACGAGCAGTACTTC.

The chain combines TRBV7-4 with TRBJ2-5; D perhaps matches TRBD2 (5 bases). TRBJ2-7 explains the end of the DNA better; the J call may be wrong. Per germline, CDR1 SGHVT and CDR2 SQSDAQ. CDR3 length: 15 residues. In DNA, the CDR3 is TGTGCCAGCAGCTTAGTGGGAGAGGTTTCCTACGAGCAGTACTTC. Its translation is CASSLVGEVSYEQYF.

This clone was counted a single time. The sample carries other DNA sequences with the same CDR3. The CDR3 sequence is CASSVRGSSDTQYF. The CDR3 nucleotides are TGTGCCAGCAGCGTTAGGGGGAGCTCAGATACGCAGTATTTT. V usage is TRBV9 and J usage is TRBJ2-3, with TRBD1 as a possible D gene (6 bases). This CDR3 has 14 residues. Germline values: CDR1 SGDLS, CDR2 YYNGEE. Trimming left V 2 bases short and J 4 bases short, with 11 bases between.

The chain recombines TRBV27 with TRBJ1-2; 11 positions match TRBD1. V shed 6 bases, J shed 10 bases, and the junction held 10 bases outside the gene matches. Germline V CDR1 and CDR2: MNHEY, SMNVEV (reference sequence). The CDR3 totals 14 residues. This chain's CDR3 is CASSWTGGSIFYTF. CDR3 bases: TGTGCCAGCAGCTGGACAGGGGGCTCGATATTCTACACCTTC.